Listed here are 18 T cell receptor beta chains from one sample, sequenced in a study of vaccination and CD4 T cells after COVID-19. The sample's treatment: approximately 9-day PBMC culture with coronavirus spike peptide pools or control peptides (ViraFEST assay). CD4+ T cells that had been cultured provided DNA sequenced with the Oncomine TCR Beta short-read assay. TCRdb used MiXCR to reprocess the PCR reads, holding one entry per CDR3 protein. This repertoire shows over 10,000 distinct CDR3 sequences, roughly 77% found once; its top ten account for around 10%. Their cognate antigens are unknown. What was sequenced was CD4+ T cells from blood, cultured in vitro. The receptors derive from a human donor who had recovered from COVID-19.

V and J are TRBV11-3 and TRBJ1-1, with TRBD1 matching 8 bases. This CDR3 region has 12 residues. V was pared by 2 bases and J by 8 bases, with 1 base of the junction left unmatched. Germline V CDR1 and CDR2: SGHNT, YENEEA. CDR3 nucleotide sequence: TGTGCCAGCAGCTTACGACAGGGGGAAGCTTTCTTT. This codes for CASSLRQGEAFF. The full variable domain, completed using reference TRBV11-3 and TRBJ1-1, is EAGVVQSPRYKIIEKKQPVAFWCNPISGHNTLYWYLQNLGQGPELLIRYENEEAVDDSQLPKDRFSAERLKGVDSTLKIQPAELGDSAVYLCASSLRQGEAFFGQGTRLTVV.

J is TRBJ1-1 and V is TRBV9; D gene uncertain. This CDR3 has 13 residues. Per the germline V gene, CDR1 is SGDLS and CDR2 is YYNGEE. V lost 7 bases and J lost 6, with 16 bases in between. The CDR3 here is CASGRHLLAEAFF. The CDR3 nucleotides are TGTGCCAGCGGACGGCACCTCCTCGCTGAAGCTTTCTTT.

The chain has TRBV29-1 and TRBJ2-3; no definite D call. The V gene's germline CDR1 is SQVTM and CDR2 ANQGSEA. V lost 7 bases and J lost 5, with 10 bases in between. The CDR3 totals 11 residues. CDR3 sequence reads: CSALQGDTQYF. CDR3 DNA sequence: TGCAGCGCCCTTCAAGGAGATACGCAGTATTTT.

This CDR3 is CAISESAGLWTQYF. The CDR3 DNA is TGTGCCATCAGTGAGTCAGCCGGGCTGTGGACCCAGTACTTC. The gene calls are TRBV10-3 and TRBJ2-5, with unresolved D. Trimming shortened V by 0 bases and J by 7 bases, and 12 bases separated the two germline ends. The germline V gene encodes CDR1 ENHRY and CDR2 SYGVKD. This CDR3 is built from 14 residues.

The V and J genes are TRBV7-2 and TRBJ1-5; D unresolved. V gave up 1 base and J gave up 7 bases, with 17 bases separating them. The CDR3 runs to 16 residues. Germline CDR1 is SGHTA and CDR2 is FQGNSA. The CDR3 is CASSLDRARGGQPQHF. CDR3 DNA: TGTGCCAGCAGCTTAGATCGCGCCCGGGGAGGGCAGCCCCAGCATTTT. Looking up the rest from reference TRBV7-2 and TRBJ1-5 gives the full variable domain: GAGVSQSPSNKVTEKGKDVELRCDPISGHTALYWYRQSLGQGLEFLIYFQGNSAPDKSGLPSDRFSAERTGGSVSTLTIQRTQQEDSAVYLCASSLDRARGGQPQHFGDGTRLSIL.

The V call is TRBV6-2 or TRBV6-3, the J call TRBJ2-7; 7 bases are a match to TRBD1. Germline CDR1 is MNHEY and CDR2 is SVGEGT. The V gene end was trimmed by 8 bases and the J gene end by 5 bases; junction bases not matched to a gene: 9. The CDR3 contains 13 residues. The CDR3 sequence: CASQADRVHEQYF. DNA of the CDR3: TGTGCCAGCCAAGCCGACAGGGTCCACGAGCAGTACTTC.

CDR3 nucleotides: TGTGCCAGCACGAGACTGTACCGGGGAGCTAACTATGGCTACACCTTC. The encoded protein is CASTRLYRGANYGYTF. The rearrangement joins TRBV6-1 to TRBJ1-2; D remains unclear. Germline values: CDR1 MNHNS, CDR2 SASEGT. The CDR3 consists of 16 residues. Trimming took off 7 bases at V and 0 bases at J, with 18 bases between the two ends.

The chain is built from TRBV10-3 and TRBJ1-2; D remains unclear. The V end lost 8 bases, the J end lost 5 bases, and 12 bases lay between the germline ends. This CDR3 has 12 residues. Germline V gives CDR1 ENHRY, CDR2 SYGVKD. The CDR3 spells CAIAQTEYGYTF. The CDR3 nucleotides read TGTGCCATCGCCCAGACGGAGTATGGCTACACCTTC.

The gene calls are TRBV5-3 and TRBJ2-3; 11 bases agree with TRBD1. TRBV5-3 is an ORF for which the function is uncertain. There are 17 residues in the CDR3. V lost 0 bases to trimming and J lost 4 bases; unmatched junction nucleotides: 7. CDR3: CARSLDPDRGQADTQYF. The CDR3 DNA follows: TGTGCCAGAAGCTTGGACCCGGACAGGGGGCAGGCAGATACGCAGTATTTT.

V is TRBV20-1 and J is TRBJ1-5; D uncertain. This CDR3 comprises 14 residues. Deletions cut 3 bases from V and 7 bases from J, with 16 bases between. CDR1 is DFQATT, CDR2 SNEGSKA, per germline (reference sequence). This CDR3 is CSASVGWSGQPQHF. The CDR3 region has the DNA TGCAGTGCTAGTGTGGGATGGTCGGGACAGCCCCAGCATTTT.

The V and J genes are TRBV2 and TRBJ1-5, with D possibly matching TRBD1 (6 bases). V was shortened by 11 bases and J by 7 bases, with 24 bases between the two germline ends. The CDR3 covers 15 residues. Germline V gene lookup returns CDR1 SNHLY and CDR2 FYNNEI. CDR3 coding DNA: TGTGCCGCATCTTCTGGCAATACCAGGGGACAGCCCCAGCATTTT. The encoded protein is CAASSGNTRGQPQHF.

The chain uses TRBV20-1 and TRBJ1-5; possibly TRBD1 for D (6 bases). The germline gives CDR1 DFQATT, CDR2 SNEGSKA (reference sequence). Trimming cost V 3 bases and J 0 bases, with 12 bases left between them. The CDR3 totals 15 residues. CDR3 residues: CSASRDNLSNQPQHF. In nucleotides, the CDR3 is TGCAGTGCTAGCCGGGACAACCTTAGCAATCAGCCCCAGCATTTT.

The chain links TRBV7-2 to TRBJ2-7; the match to TRBD2 covers 9 bases. V trimming: 1 base; J trimming: 2 bases; junction bases outside the gene matches: 0. CDR1 and CDR2 from the germline V gene are SGHTA and FQGNSA. This CDR3 is 14 amino acids long. This CDR3 reads CASSLGLAAYEQYF. The CDR3 bases are TGTGCCAGCAGCTTAGGACTAGCGGCCTACGAGCAGTACTTC.

This clonotype has only a few counts. CDR3 in amino acids: CATSRDPGQGGDTQYF. The CDR3 region has the DNA TGTGCCACCAGCAGAGATCCGGGACAGGGGGGTGATACGCAGTATTTT. The chain has TRBV15 and TRBJ2-3, with 11 bases matching TRBD1. Germline assignment: CDR1 LNHNV and CDR2 YYDKDF (reference sequence). The CDR3 is 16 residues long. J gave up 6 bases and V 0 bases, and 5 bases lay outside the gene matches.

The rearrangement joins TRBV28 to TRBJ2-2, with D possibly being TRBD1 (5 bases). This CDR3 region has 14 residues. V was trimmed by 5 bases and J by 5 bases, leaving 12 bases between them. Looked up from germline, CDR1 is MDHEN and CDR2 is SYDVKM. The CDR3 nucleotides read TGTGCCAGCAGTGGGGTTAGGGGTACCGGGGAGCTGTTTTTT. It codes for CASSGVRGTGELFF.

The chain is built from TRBV20-1 and TRBJ2-5; D is uncertain. V dropped 5 bases and J dropped 5 bases, with 9 bases sitting between them. CDR1 is DFQATT and CDR2 is SNEGSKA in the germline V gene (reference sequence). This CDR3 contains 11 residues. This CDR3 reads CSAGLVETQYF. CDR3 sequence (DNA): TGCAGTGCTGGGTTGGTGGAGACCCAGTACTTC.

CDR3 in DNA: TGCGCCAGCAGCCTCCTGGGACAGTCGCTCTCTGGAAACACCATATATTTT. Residues: CASSLLGQSLSGNTIYF. The chain uses TRBV10-1 and TRBJ1-3; 7 nucleotides agree with TRBD1. Germline-derived CDR1 and CDR2 are WNHNN and SYGVQD (reference sequence). V was clipped by 6 bases and J by 0 bases; unmatched bases: 11. This CDR3 comprises 17 residues.

The table lists this clonotype with a few counts. The rearrangement joins TRBV6-2 or TRBV6-3 to TRBJ1-1, with 9 positions matching TRBD1. Germline V gene lookup returns CDR1 MNHEY and CDR2 SVGEGT. The CDR3 totals 17 residues. After removal of 5 bases from V and 3 bases from J, the junction contained 13 bases not matched to a gene. The CDR3 spells CASSLLPGQGAYTEAFF. The CDR3 nucleotides read TGTGCCAGCAGTCTCCTACCGGGACAGGGAGCTTACACTGAAGCTTTCTTT.